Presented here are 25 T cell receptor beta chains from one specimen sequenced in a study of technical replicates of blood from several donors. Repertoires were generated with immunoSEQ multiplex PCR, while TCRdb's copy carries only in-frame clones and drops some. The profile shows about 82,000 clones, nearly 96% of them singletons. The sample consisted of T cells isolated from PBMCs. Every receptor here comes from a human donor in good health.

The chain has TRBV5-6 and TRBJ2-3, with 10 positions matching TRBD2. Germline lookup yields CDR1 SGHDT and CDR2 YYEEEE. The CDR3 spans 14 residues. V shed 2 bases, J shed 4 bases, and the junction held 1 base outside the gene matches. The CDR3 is CASSLAGGADTQYF. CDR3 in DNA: TGTGCCAGCAGCTTAGCGGGAGGGGCAGATACGCAGTATTTT.

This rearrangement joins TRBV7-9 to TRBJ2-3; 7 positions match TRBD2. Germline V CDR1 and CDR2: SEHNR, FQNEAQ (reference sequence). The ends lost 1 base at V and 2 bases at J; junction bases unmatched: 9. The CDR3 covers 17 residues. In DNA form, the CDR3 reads TGTGCCAGCAGCTTAGTGGGGGAGGGGTCAAACACAGATACGCAGTATTTT. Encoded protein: CASSLVGEGSNTDTQYF.

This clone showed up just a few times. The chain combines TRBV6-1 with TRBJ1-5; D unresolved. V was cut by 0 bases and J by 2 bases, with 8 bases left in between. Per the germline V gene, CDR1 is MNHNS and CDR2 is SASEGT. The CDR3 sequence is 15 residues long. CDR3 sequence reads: CASSEAPEGNQPQHF. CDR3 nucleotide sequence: TGTGCCAGCAGTGAAGCGCCGGAGGGCAATCAGCCCCAGCATTTT.

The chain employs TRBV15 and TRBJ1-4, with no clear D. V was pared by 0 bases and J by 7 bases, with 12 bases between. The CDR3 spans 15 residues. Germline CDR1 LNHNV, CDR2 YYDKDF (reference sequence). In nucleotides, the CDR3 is TGTGCCACCAGCAGAGAAGCGGCCAGTATTGAAAAACTGTTTTTT. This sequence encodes CATSREAASIEKLFF.

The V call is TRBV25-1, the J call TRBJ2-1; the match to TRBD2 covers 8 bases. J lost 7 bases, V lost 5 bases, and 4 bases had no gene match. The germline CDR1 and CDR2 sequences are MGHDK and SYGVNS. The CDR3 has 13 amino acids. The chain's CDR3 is CASSQRELNEQFF. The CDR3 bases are TGTGCCAGCAGTCAGCGGGAGTTAAATGAGCAGTTCTTC.

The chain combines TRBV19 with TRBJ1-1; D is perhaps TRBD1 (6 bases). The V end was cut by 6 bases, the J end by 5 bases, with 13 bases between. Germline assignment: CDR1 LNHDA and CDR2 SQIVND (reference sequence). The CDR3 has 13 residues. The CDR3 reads CASSGTRNTEAFF. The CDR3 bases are TGTGCCAGTAGCGGGACACGGAATACTGAAGCTTTCTTT. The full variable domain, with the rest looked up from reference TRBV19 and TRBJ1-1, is DGGITQSPKYLFRKEGQNVTLSCEQNLNHDAMYWYRQDPGQGLRLIYYSQIVNDFQKGDIAEGYSVSREKKESFPLTVTSAQKNPTAFYLCASSGTRNTEAFFGQGTRLTVV.

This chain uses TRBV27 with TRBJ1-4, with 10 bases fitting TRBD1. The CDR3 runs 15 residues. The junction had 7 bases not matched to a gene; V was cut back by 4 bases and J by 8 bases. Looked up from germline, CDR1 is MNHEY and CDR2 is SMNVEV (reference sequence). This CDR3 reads CASSSDRGLREKLFF. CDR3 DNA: TGTGCCAGCAGTTCAGACAGGGGGCTAAGGGAAAAACTGTTTTTT. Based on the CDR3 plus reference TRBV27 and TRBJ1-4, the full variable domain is EAQVTQNPRYLITVTGKKLTVTCSQNMNHEYMSWYRQDPGLGLRQIYYSMNVEVTDKGDVPEGYKVSRKEKRNFPLILESPSPNQTSLYFCASSSDRGLREKLFFGSGTQLSVL.

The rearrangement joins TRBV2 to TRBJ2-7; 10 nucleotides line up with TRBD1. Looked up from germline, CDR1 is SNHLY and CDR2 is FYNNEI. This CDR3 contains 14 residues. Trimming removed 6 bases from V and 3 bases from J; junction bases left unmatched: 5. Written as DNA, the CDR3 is TGTGCCAGCAGGCACAGGGACAGGGGCTACGAGCAGTACTTC. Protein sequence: CASRHRDRGYEQYF.

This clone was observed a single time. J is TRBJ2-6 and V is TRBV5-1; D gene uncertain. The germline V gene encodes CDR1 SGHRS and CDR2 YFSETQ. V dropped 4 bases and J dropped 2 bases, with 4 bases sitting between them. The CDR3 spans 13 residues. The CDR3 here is CASSSTGANVLTF. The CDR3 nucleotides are TGCGCCAGCAGCAGCACTGGGGCCAACGTCCTGACTTTC.

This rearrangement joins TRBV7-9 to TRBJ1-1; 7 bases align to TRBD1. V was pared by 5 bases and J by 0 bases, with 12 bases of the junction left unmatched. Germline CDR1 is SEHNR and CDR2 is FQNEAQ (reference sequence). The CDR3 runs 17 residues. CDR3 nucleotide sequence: TGTGCCAGCAGCGCCAACAGGGACAGAACCGTGAACACTGAAGCTTTCTTT. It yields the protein CASSANRDRTVNTEAFF.

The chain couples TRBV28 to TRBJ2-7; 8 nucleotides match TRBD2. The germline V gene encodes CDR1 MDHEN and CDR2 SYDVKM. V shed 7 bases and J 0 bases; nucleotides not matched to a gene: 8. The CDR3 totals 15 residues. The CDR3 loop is CASNDLSGNSYEQYF. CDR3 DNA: TGTGCCAGCAACGATCTTAGCGGGAACTCCTACGAGCAGTACTTC.

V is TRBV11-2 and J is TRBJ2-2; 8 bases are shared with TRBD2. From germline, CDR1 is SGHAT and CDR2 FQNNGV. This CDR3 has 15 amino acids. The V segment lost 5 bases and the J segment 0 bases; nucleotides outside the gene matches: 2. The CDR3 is CASSRAGANTGELFF. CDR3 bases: TGTGCCAGCAGCCGAGCGGGAGCGAACACCGGGGAGCTGTTTTTT.

The chain's CDR3 is CASSAPTVRTGELFF. The CDR3 DNA reads as TGTGCCAGCAGCGCCCCGACAGTACGAACCGGGGAGCTGTTTTTT. The V call is TRBV9, the J call TRBJ2-2, with D tentatively TRBD1 (5 bases). This CDR3 has 15 residues. Trimming took 3 bases from V and 5 from J, leaving 14 bases between them. Germline lookup yields CDR1 SGDLS and CDR2 YYNGEE.

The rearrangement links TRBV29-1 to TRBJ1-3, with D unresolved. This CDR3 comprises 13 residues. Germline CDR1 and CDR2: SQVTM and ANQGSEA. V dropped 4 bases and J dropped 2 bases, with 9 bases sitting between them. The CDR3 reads CSVGLNTGNTIYF. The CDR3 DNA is TGCAGCGTTGGTCTTAATACTGGAAACACCATATATTTT.

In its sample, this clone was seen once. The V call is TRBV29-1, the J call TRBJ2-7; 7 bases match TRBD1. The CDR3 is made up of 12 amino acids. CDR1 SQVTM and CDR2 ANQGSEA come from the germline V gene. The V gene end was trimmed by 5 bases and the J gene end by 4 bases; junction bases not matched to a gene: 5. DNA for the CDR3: TGCAGCGTTAGGATGGACAGGTACGAGCAGTACTTC. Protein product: CSVRMDRYEQYF.

This CDR3 reads CASSELGDQPQHF. For the CDR3, the DNA is TGTGCCAGCAGTGAATTAGGGGATCAGCCCCAGCATTTT. The chain combines TRBV6-1 with TRBJ1-5; a possible D gene is TRBD1 (5 bases). V lost 2 bases and J 5 bases, leaving 7 bases between the germline ends. Germline CDR1 reads MNHNS; CDR2 reads SASEGT. The CDR3 has 13 amino acids.

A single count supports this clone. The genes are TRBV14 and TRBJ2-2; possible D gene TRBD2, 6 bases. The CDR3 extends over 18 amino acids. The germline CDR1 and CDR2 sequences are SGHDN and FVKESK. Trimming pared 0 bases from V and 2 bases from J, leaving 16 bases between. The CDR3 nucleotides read TGTGCCAGCAGCCAAGACACCCCTTGGAGGGATAACACCGGGGAGCTGTTTTTT. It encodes CASSQDTPWRDNTGELFF. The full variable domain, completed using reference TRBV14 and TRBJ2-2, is EAGVTQFPSHSVIEKGQTVTLRCDPISGHDNLYWYRRVMGKEIKFLLHFVKESKQDESGMPNNRFLAERTGGTYSTLKVQPAELEDSGVYFCASSQDTPWRDNTGELFFGEGSRLTVL.

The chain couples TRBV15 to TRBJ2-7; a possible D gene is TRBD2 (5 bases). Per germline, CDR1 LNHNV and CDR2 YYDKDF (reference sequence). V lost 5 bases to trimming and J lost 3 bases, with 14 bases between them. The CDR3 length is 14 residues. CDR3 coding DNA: TGTGCCACCAGCCGGGGATATCTACTCTACGAGCAGTACTTC. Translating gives CATSRGYLLYEQYF.

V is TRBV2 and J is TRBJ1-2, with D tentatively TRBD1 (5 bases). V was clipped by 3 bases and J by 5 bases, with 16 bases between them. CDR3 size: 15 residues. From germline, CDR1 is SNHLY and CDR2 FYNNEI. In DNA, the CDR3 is TGTGCCAGCAGTGAGAGCCAGGGTCGGCGGTATGGCTACACCTTC. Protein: CASSESQGRRYGYTF.

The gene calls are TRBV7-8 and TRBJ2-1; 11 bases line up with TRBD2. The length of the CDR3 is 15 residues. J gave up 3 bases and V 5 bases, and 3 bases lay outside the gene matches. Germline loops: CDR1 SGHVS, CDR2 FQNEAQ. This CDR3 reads CASSPLAGVYNEQFF. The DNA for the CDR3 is TGTGCCAGCAGCCCACTAGCGGGAGTCTACAATGAGCAGTTCTTC.

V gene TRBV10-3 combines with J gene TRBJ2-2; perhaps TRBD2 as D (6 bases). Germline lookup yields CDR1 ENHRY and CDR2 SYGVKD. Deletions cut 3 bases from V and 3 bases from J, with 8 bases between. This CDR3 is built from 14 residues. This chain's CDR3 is CAISELADTGELFF. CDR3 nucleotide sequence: TGTGCCATCAGTGAACTAGCTGACACCGGGGAGCTGTTTTTT.

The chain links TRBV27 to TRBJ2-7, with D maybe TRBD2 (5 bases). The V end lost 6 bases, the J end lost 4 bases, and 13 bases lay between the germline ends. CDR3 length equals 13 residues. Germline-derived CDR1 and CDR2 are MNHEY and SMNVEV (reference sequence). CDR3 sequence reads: CASSPIRGYEQYF. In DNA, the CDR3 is TGTGCCAGCAGCCCCATACGGGGATACGAGCAGTACTTC.

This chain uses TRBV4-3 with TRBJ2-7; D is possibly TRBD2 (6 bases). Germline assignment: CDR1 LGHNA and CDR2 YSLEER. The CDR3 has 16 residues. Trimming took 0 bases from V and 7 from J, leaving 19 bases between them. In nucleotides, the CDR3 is TGCGCCAGCAGCCAAGATTGGGACGGGAGACTAGAAGAGCAGTACTTC. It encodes CASSQDWDGRLEEQYF.

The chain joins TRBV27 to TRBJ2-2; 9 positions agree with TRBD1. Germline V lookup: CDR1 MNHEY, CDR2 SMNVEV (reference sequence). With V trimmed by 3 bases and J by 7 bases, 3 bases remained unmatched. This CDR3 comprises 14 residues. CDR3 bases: TGTGCCAGCAGTTTGTGGACAGGGGACGGGGAGCTGTTTTTT. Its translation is CASSLWTGDGELFF.

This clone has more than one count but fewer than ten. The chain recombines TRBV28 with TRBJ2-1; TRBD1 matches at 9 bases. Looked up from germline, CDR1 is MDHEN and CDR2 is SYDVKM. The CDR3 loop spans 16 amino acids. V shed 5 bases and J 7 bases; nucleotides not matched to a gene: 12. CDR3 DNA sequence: TGTGCCAGCAGTCCTTTCGGACAGGGGTATGGTAATGAGCAGTTCTTC. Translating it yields CASSPFGQGYGNEQFF.